This TCR beta chain is drawn from a study of T cells in Graves' hyperthyroidism and ophthalmopathy. This clonotype has a single count. The source material, RNA transcripts, was used to amplify TCR beta CDR3 regions. The TCR CDR3 was amplified in a first-round RT-PCR using the HTBI primer set. TCRdb used MiXCR to reprocess the multiplex PCR reads, holding one entry per CDR3 protein. Here the sample spans some 350,000 distinct CDR3 sequences, about 15% being singletons. Recently diagnosed hyperthyroidism of less than 2 months' duration affected patients aged 18 to 65. V trimming: 6 bases; J trimming: 4 bases; junction bases outside the gene matches: 6. Germline V gives CDR1 LNHDA, CDR2 SQIVND (reference sequence). This CDR3 is 15 amino acids long.

What was sequenced was blood. This receptor was obtained from a woman aged 18 to 35 with Graves' hyperthyroidism that later progressed to Graves' ophthalmopathy. The chain has TRBV19 and TRBJ2-7; TRBD2 aligns across 13 bases. The CDR3 protein is CASRQLAGGRYEQYF. In nucleotides, the CDR3 is TGTGCCAGTAGACAACTAGCGGGAGGGCGGTACGAGCAGTACTTC.